This TCR beta chain stems from a study of shared clonotypes between healthy human individuals. The donor cohort consisted entirely of Caucasian adults residing in Nashville, Tennessee. Around 30,000 T cell genomes, or around 180 ng DNA, went into the sorted-subset replicate PCRs. Only in-frame clones appear in the TCRdb table, and some are missing; sequencing was by immunoSEQ multiplex PCR. The sample lists over a million clones, around 97% occurring once. This clonotype originated in a man aged 25 to 40 in good health. The sample consisted of naive CD4+ T cells sorted from blood. As for subset: CD45RA+ positively selected.

CDR3 amino acids: CASSLGRAPIGTDTQYF. DNA for the CDR3: TGTGCCAGCTCCCTGGGCCGCGCACCAATCGGAACAGATACGCAGTATTTT. The genes are TRBV5-4 and TRBJ2-3, with D hard to call. This CDR3 has 17 amino acids. The V and J ends lost 7 bases and 3 bases respectively, with 24 bases between them. In germline, CDR1 is SGHNT, CDR2 YYREEE (reference sequence).